This T cell receptor beta chain was recovered during a study of radiotherapy plus CTLA-4 blockade in lung cancer (dated by TCRdb to the late 2010s). Study-level background: Among the enrolled patients, about 19% had an objective response, and 31% reached disease control. General findings and caveats noted by the study authors: After treatment with radiotherapy and ipilimumab, TCR clones that originated in tumors expanded in peripheral blood. Increased serum interferon-beta after radiation, together with early dynamic changes in blood T cell clones, were reported to be the strongest predictors of response.

For this clone: Its antigen target is currently unknown. Within one base of it there is no much larger clone, and no base qualities were kept.

Measured from the cysteine to the phenylalanine, the CDR3 is 15 residues long. CDR3 DNA is the only sequence kept; it has 45 bases, read in frame from the first base. CDR1 and CDR2, per the germline V gene, are SGHDN and FVKESK. Trimming removed 2 bases from V and 4 bases from J, leaving 12 bases between the germline ends. To prepare the library, the immunoSEQ multiplex PCR assay was applied. What TCRdb holds here is the immuneACCESS table cut down to in-frame rearrangements. Part of the clones is not present; checked against another copy, under half of the missing clones reflect an unresolved V gene, and the others are unexplained. Present in this sample are more than 90,000 clones, roughly 77% of which were seen just once. Roughly 3.3% of the sample is taken by the ten largest. In this study, focal radiation therapy paired with CTLA-4 blockade (ipilimumab) was tested in patients who had chemo-refractory metastatic non-small-cell lung cancer.

The rearranged chain carries TRBV14 and TRBJ1-5; the D gene cannot be named for sure. Sequenced here: peripheral blood, sampled from a patient treated with radiotherapy plus ipilimumab. The receptor was isolated from a human donor with non-small cell lung cancer that progressed on radiotherapy plus ipilimumab. Some clones in this sample may be carry-over from other donors' samples. The CDR3 has the sequence CASSQPPAKNQPQHF. The DNA sequence is given as TGTGCCAGCAGCCAACCCCCGGCAAAAAATCAGCCCCAGCATTTT. This CDR3, with the reference TRBV14 and TRBJ1-5 proteins standing in past its ends, gives the full variable domain EAGVTQFPSHSVIEKGQTVTLRCDPISGHDNLYWYRRVMGKEIKFLLHFVKESKQDESGMPNNRFLAERTGGTYSTLKVQPAELEDSGVYFCASSQPPAKNQPQHFGDGTRLSIL.